Each of the 2 T cell receptor beta chains below was sequenced from the same sample in a study of early T cells in non-severe SARS-CoV-2 infection. A single record per CDR3 protein comes from TCRdb applying MiXCR to the 5' RACE reads. The data show under 50,000 distinct CDR3 sequences, about 4.6% seen once. The sequenced material came from whole blood. The receptors were gathered from an adult who was a healthcare worker with PCR-confirmed SARS-CoV-2 infection or an uninfected control (not recorded which).

A few counts support this clonotype. The chain has TRBV4-2 and TRBJ2-1, with D possibly matching TRBD1 (5 bases). In germline, CDR1 is LGHNA, CDR2 YNFKEQ. V lost 4 bases and J lost 4, with 11 bases in between. The CDR3 is 14 residues long. CDR3 bases: TGTGCCAGCAGCCCCCGACAGACATACAATGAGCAGTTCTTC. It yields the protein CASSPRQTYNEQFF.

By frequency in the sample, this clonotype is medium-sized. V is TRBV20-1 and J is TRBJ1-1; TRBD1 matches at 8 bases. Germline-derived CDR1 and CDR2 are DFQATT and SNEGSKA (reference sequence). V lost 3 bases, J lost 9 bases, and 12 bases stayed unmatched. This CDR3 contains 14 residues. CDR3 sequence: CSASPPTGGKKAFF. CDR3 sequence (DNA): TGCAGTGCTAGTCCCCCCACAGGGGGTAAGAAAGCTTTCTTT.